Below, 25 T cell receptor beta chains from the same sample are listed, as sequenced in a study of T cells after yellow fever vaccination. TCRdb re-called the 5' RACE reads through MiXCR, storing one row per CDR3 protein. The data show 550,000 or so distinct CDR3 sequences, about a fifth seen once. This material consisted of PBMCs, taken 15 days after the yellow fever booster vaccination. Receptors originate from a man aged 25-45 years who received the YFV17D yellow fever vaccine.

This sequence joins TRBV5-1 and TRBJ2-5; TRBD2 matches 12 bases. CDR1 and CDR2 (germline): SGHRS, YFSETQ. CDR3 length: 17 amino acids. V trimming: 4 bases; J trimming: 5 bases; junction bases outside the gene matches: 12. The CDR3 nucleotides are TGCGCCAGCAGCGTTGGACTAGCGGGAAGAAATTCGGAGACCCAGTACTTC. The encoded protein is CASSVGLAGRNSETQYF.

This clonotype showed up just a few times. V is TRBV4-3 and J is TRBJ2-7, with TRBD1 as a possible D gene (6 bases). This CDR3 has 15 residues. From germline, CDR1 is LGHNA and CDR2 YSLEER. Trimming pared 0 bases from V and 0 bases from J, leaving 9 bases between. The CDR3 region has the DNA TGCGCCAGCAGCCAAGAGGGGACATACTCCTACGAGCAGTACTTC. Its translation: CASSQEGTYSYEQYF.

This clonotype has just a few counts. The chain carries TRBV20-1 and TRBJ2-1; TRBD2 matches 7 bases. J lost 7 bases, V lost 0 bases, and 12 bases had no gene match. In germline, CDR1 is DFQATT, CDR2 SNEGSKA (reference sequence). The CDR3 consists of 16 residues. CDR3 region: CSARDHGTKLFNEQFF. CDR3 nucleotide sequence: TGCAGTGCTAGAGATCATGGGACTAAGTTGTTTAATGAGCAGTTCTTC.

The CDR3, as DNA: TGCAGCGTTGAAGAGGCGGGACAGTTCACCCCCTATGGCTACACCTTC. This sequence encodes CSVEEAGQFTPYGYTF. The J gene is TRBJ1-2, the V gene TRBV29-1, with 7 bases fitting TRBD1. Germline V lookup: CDR1 SQVTM, CDR2 ANQGSEA. V gave up 0 bases and J gave up 4 bases; unmatched junction bases: 11. The CDR3 sequence is 16 residues long.

This chain links TRBV24-1 with TRBJ2-7; 9 positions agree with TRBD1. With V trimmed by 4 bases and J by 3 bases, 9 bases remained unmatched. The CDR3 has 16 residues. Per the germline V gene, CDR1 is KGHDR and CDR2 is SFDVKD. Written as DNA, the CDR3 is TGTGCCACCAGTGACTCCCGCGGGACAGGGAACTACGAGCAGTACTTC. Translating gives CATSDSRGTGNYEQYF.

This clonotype appeared many times. This sequence joins TRBV7-2 and TRBJ2-7; D remains ambiguous. Germline CDR1 is SGHTA and CDR2 is FQGNSA. The CDR3 is 13 residues long. Trimming took off 5 bases at V and 3 bases at J, with 11 bases between the two ends. The CDR3 nucleotides read TGTGCCAGCAGCCCAACCCCGGGCTACGAGCAGTACTTC. Its translation is CASSPTPGYEQYF.

The chain has TRBV21-1 and TRBJ2-5; the table assigns TRBD2, which was not confirmed against the DNA. TRBV21-1 is termed a pseudogene. CDR3 length: 16 residues. CDR3 nucleotide sequence: TGTGCCAGCTTCCGACTAAGACTAGCGGGAACAGAGACCCAGTACTTC. Protein sequence: CASFRLRLAGTETQYF.

This clonotype has more than one count but fewer than ten. Here the CDR3 DNA reads TGCAGTGCTAGAGATCTAAGCGGAGACCAAGAGACCCAGTACTTC. Its translation: CSARDLSGDQETQYF. The chain joins TRBV20-1 to TRBJ2-5; a weak D match, TRBD2 (5 bases). CDR3 length equals 15 residues. Between the trimmed V and J ends, which lost 0 bases and 0 bases, there was a span of 11 bases. Germline CDR1 reads DFQATT; CDR2 reads SNEGSKA (reference sequence).

This clonotype was observed a handful of times. This chain links TRBV28 with TRBJ2-2; no definite D call. CDR3 length: 11 residues. V was trimmed by 7 bases and J by 6 bases, leaving 6 bases between them. Germline V gene data show CDR1 as MDHEN and CDR2 as SYDVKM. CDR3 sequence (DNA): TGTGCCAGCACCCAGTCCGGGGAGCTGTTTTTT. Its translation: CASTQSGELFF.

The sample holds a few counts of this clonotype. V gene TRBV12-3 or TRBV12-4 combines with J gene TRBJ1-1; D gene ambiguous. CDR3 length: 15 amino acids. Trimming stripped 3 bases from V and 1 base from J, with 12 bases between. The chain's CDR3 is CASSFSPGGNTEAFF. The CDR3 bases are TGTGCCAGCAGTTTTAGTCCCGGAGGGAACACTGAAGCTTTCTTT.

This clonotype has just a few counts. This chain links TRBV12-3 or TRBV12-4 with TRBJ2-3; D may be TRBD1 or TRBD2 (5 bases each). The germline V and J ends were trimmed by 6 bases and 1 base, with 14 bases remaining between them. CDR3 length: 15 residues. In nucleotides, the CDR3 is TGTGCCAGCAGACGAGGGGTTACGGGCACAGATACGCAGTATTTT. It encodes CASRRGVTGTDTQYF.

This rearrangement joins TRBV7-9 to TRBJ1-2, with 7 bases identical to TRBD1. The CDR3 is 15 amino acids. Germline V gene lookup returns CDR1 SEHNR and CDR2 FQNEAQ (reference sequence). Trimming cost V 5 bases and J 4 bases; bases outside gene matches: 10. DNA of the CDR3: TGTGCCAGCAGCGCCAACACAGGGGAGGGCTATGGCTACACCTTC. As protein: CASSANTGEGYGYTF.

This clonotype has ten or more counts. V and J are TRBV27 and TRBJ2-2, with D maybe TRBD2 (5 bases). Trimming removed 6 bases at V and 4 bases at J, with 15 bases between. The germline V gene has CDR1 MNHEY and CDR2 SMNVEV (reference sequence). The CDR3 consists of 15 residues. CDR3 residues: CASSERQASTGELFF. In DNA form, the CDR3 reads TGTGCCAGCAGCGAGCGGCAGGCAAGCACCGGGGAGCTGTTTTTT.

This clonotype was counted between two and nine times. The rearrangement joins TRBV20-1 to TRBJ2-7, with TRBD1 matching 7 bases. Germline lookup yields CDR1 DFQATT and CDR2 SNEGSKA (reference sequence). The CDR3 consists of 16 residues. J was trimmed by 1 base and V by 2 bases; bases with no gene match: 11. In DNA, the CDR3 is TGCAGTGCTAGAATACCCCGGGACAGCATATCCTACGAGCAGTACTTC. Encoded protein: CSARIPRDSISYEQYF.

The chain has TRBV5-1 and TRBJ2-5; tentatively, D is TRBD1 (6 bases). The CDR3 sequence is 13 residues long. Between the trimmed V and J ends, which lost 4 bases and 2 bases, there was a span of 9 bases. The germline V gene encodes CDR1 SGHRS and CDR2 YFSETQ. For the CDR3, the DNA is TGCGCCAGCAGCGATCAGGGGCAAGAGACCCAGTACTTC. This codes for CASSDQGQETQYF.

The rearrangement uses TRBV5-1 and TRBJ2-7; 9 nucleotides align to TRBD1. V lost 4 bases, J lost 0 bases, and 8 bases stayed unmatched. From germline, CDR1 is SGHRS and CDR2 YFSETQ. The CDR3 runs to 16 residues. The CDR3 DNA reads TGCGCCAGCAGCCGGACAGGGACAGGGACCTCCTACGAGCAGTACTTC. Protein: CASSRTGTGTSYEQYF.

The V call is TRBV5-1, the J call TRBJ2-5; 12 nucleotides match TRBD2. The CDR3 runs 15 residues. V shed 4 bases and J 2 bases; nucleotides not matched to a gene: 3. The V gene's germline CDR1 is SGHRS and CDR2 YFSETQ. The CDR3 is CASSGLAGTQETQYF. CDR3 DNA sequence: TGCGCCAGCAGCGGACTAGCGGGGACTCAAGAGACCCAGTACTTC.

This clonotype has more than one count but fewer than ten. The rearrangement links TRBV27 to TRBJ2-3, with 10 nucleotides matching TRBD2. V dropped 6 bases and J dropped 4; count of bases not matched to a gene: 10. CDR1 and CDR2 from the germline V gene are MNHEY and SMNVEV (reference sequence). The CDR3 is made up of 16 amino acids. The CDR3 nucleotides read TGTGCCAGCAGGCCACTGGGTAGCGGGAGGTCAGATACGCAGTATTTT. Encoded protein: CASRPLGSGRSDTQYF.

The V gene is TRBV24-1, the J gene TRBJ2-1; TRBD1 matches at 8 bases. The CDR3 has 12 amino acids. Germline V lookup: CDR1 KGHDR, CDR2 SFDVKD. The CDR3 spells CTSGGVINEQFF. The CDR3 nucleotides are TGTACGTCAGGGGGCGTAATCAATGAGCAGTTCTTC.

This chain links TRBV21-1 with TRBJ2-7. TRBV21-1 is termed a pseudogene. The CDR3 is 15 amino acids. CDR3 sequence: CASSKGDRRLYEQYF. The CDR3 coding sequence is TGTGCCAGCAGCAAAGGTGACAGGAGATTGTACGAGCAGTACTTC.

This clonotype appeared a few times. The V call is TRBV6-1, the J call TRBJ2-6; D is possibly TRBD1 (5 bases). V was cut by 2 bases and J by 0 bases, with 11 bases left in between. The CDR3 is 17 amino acids. CDR1 is MNHNS, CDR2 SASEGT, per germline. The CDR3 loop is CASSESRANSGANVLTF. The CDR3 DNA follows: TGTGCCAGCAGTGAAAGCAGGGCGAACTCTGGGGCCAACGTCCTGACTTTC.

This clonotype was detected a few times. The chain recombines TRBV7-2 with TRBJ2-7; 7 bases fit TRBD2. Germline V gene data show CDR1 as SGHTA and CDR2 as FQGNSA. The CDR3 has 15 amino acids. The junction had 14 bases not matched to a gene; V was cut back by 5 bases and J by 7 bases. CDR3 DNA sequence: TGTGCCAGCAGCCGCCGGGCGGGAGTATTAGAGGAGCAGTACTTC. Amino acid sequence: CASSRRAGVLEEQYF.

The chain recombines TRBV3-1 with TRBJ2-1; D possibly corresponds to TRBD1 (6 bases). Germline CDR1 reads LGHDT; CDR2 reads YNNKEL (reference sequence). Trimming took 1 base from V and 7 from J, leaving 11 bases between them. This CDR3 has 14 residues. The chain's CDR3 is CASSQAYRGNEQFF. In DNA, the CDR3 is TGTGCCAGCAGCCAAGCGTATAGGGGGAATGAGCAGTTCTTC.

In DNA, the CDR3 is TGTGCCAGCACCCAACGGGGGGAGCAGTACTTC. The encoded protein is CASTQRGEQYF. V gene TRBV6-2 or TRBV6-3 combines with J gene TRBJ2-7; D might be TRBD2 (6 bases). Germline CDR1 and CDR2: MNHEY and SVGEGT. This CDR3 contains 11 residues. The V gene lost 7 bases and the J gene lost 7 bases, with 11 bases spanning the gap.

The chain couples TRBV21-1 to TRBJ2-3. TRBV21-1 is annotated as a pseudogene. This CDR3 spans 15 amino acids. CDR3 DNA: TGTGCCAGCACCACAACGGGGTCCGGCACAGATACGCAGTATTTT. Amino acids: CASTTTGSGTDTQYF.